This TCR beta chain was sequenced in a study of blood T cells in healthy people across ages. Unmatched junction bases numbered 5, after V lost 7 bases and J lost 1 base. In germline, CDR1 is SQVTM, CDR2 ANQGSEA. CDR3 length equals 13 residues. A few counts support this clonotype. As yet, its antigen is unknown. General observations from the study: With unsorted PBMCs, a conclusive comparison of naive versus antigen-experienced cells was not possible.

Sample-barcoded 5' priming and a J-beta primer mix drove a second PCR of about 6 to 12 cycles. MiXCR, run by TCRdb on the 5' RACE reads, gives a single entry per CDR3 protein. The data contain 1.8 million or so distinct CDR3 sequences, roughly 43% of them seen just once; the ten biggest clones take up about 23%. This receptor was taken from a human donor in good health. The chain joins TRBV29-1 to TRBJ1-1; 8 bases map to TRBD1. The sample comprised blood. The CDR3, as DNA: TGCAGCGCACCTGGGACAGGGAACACTGAAGCTTTCTTT. Amino acid sequence: CSAPGTGNTEAFF. Full variable domain (rest looked up from reference TRBV29-1 and TRBJ1-1): SAVISQKPSRDICQRGTSLTIQCQVDSQVTMMFWYRQQPGQSLTLIATANQGSEATYESGFVIDKFPISRPNLTFSTLTVSNMSPEDSSIYLCSAPGTGNTEAFFGQGTRLTVV.